This entry lists 16 T cell receptor beta chains sequenced from one sample in a study of blood T cells in healthy people across ages (dated by TCRdb to the mid-2010s). Library preparation was by 5' RACE. The listed sequencing device is Illumina HiSeq 2500. The second PCR ran for roughly 7 to 12 cycles and used a J-beta primer mix along with a sample-barcoded 5' primer. TCRdb applied fastp at Q25 and MiXCR to the public reads, then kept only in-frame beta chains. All rows with the same CDR3 protein become a single entry with the most common DNA and genes. The sample table contains about 1.4 million distinct CDR3 sequences; only one count was recorded for 59% of them. 6.7% of the sample belongs to the ten largest clones. Sample: blood. The receptor source for this set is a man aged 18-30 years in good health.

The chain uses TRBV12-3 or TRBV12-4 and TRBJ2-6; TRBD2 might be the D (5 bases). V was cut by 6 bases and J by 4 bases, with 13 bases left in between. This CDR3 has 15 amino acids. The CDR3 DNA is TGTGCCAGCAGCCCTGGGGAGTCAGGGGCCAACGTCCTGACTTTC. This sequence encodes CASSPGESGANVLTF.

The chain joins TRBV29-1 to TRBJ2-5; 11 positions agree with TRBD1. The V segment lost 6 bases and the J segment 0 bases; nucleotides outside the gene matches: 9. Germline CDR1 SQVTM, CDR2 ANQGSEA. CDR3 size: 16 residues. CDR3 sequence: CSVGDRDRGYQETQYF. In DNA form, the CDR3 reads TGCAGCGTGGGCGACCGGGACAGGGGGTACCAAGAGACCCAGTACTTC.

In its sample, this clonotype was seen a few times. Here the CDR3 DNA reads TGCAGCGTTGCCCAGCGGGGTTTGCAAGAGACCCAGTACTTC. Amino acids: CSVAQRGLQETQYF. The V call is TRBV29-1, the J call TRBJ2-5; the match to TRBD2 covers 7 bases. The CDR3 is made up of 14 amino acids. With V trimmed by 4 bases and J by 2 bases, 7 bases remained unmatched. From germline, CDR1 is SQVTM and CDR2 ANQGSEA.

This clonotype has just one count. Sequence at one end of the junction differs from germline and may be a read error. J is TRBJ2-3 and V is TRBV25-1; D call uncertain. CDR3 length: 15 residues. Germline-derived CDR1 and CDR2 are MGHDK and SYGVNS. The CDR3 is CASSELGDVTDTQYF. CDR3 sequence (DNA): TGTGCCAGCAGTGAACTTGGGGATGTCACAGACACGCAGTATTTT.

With regard to this clonotype: A read error is likely, as this CDR3 ends without the conserved phenylalanine or tryptophan. The limits of the CDR3 on the DNA are not certain, so only TCRdb's listed CDR3 is given. This chain uses TRBV13 with TRBJ2-5; TRBD1 is the table's D call, not checked against the DNA. The CDR3 is 16 amino acids long, termini counted. CDR1 is PRHDT and CDR2 is FYEKMQ in the germline V gene (reference sequence). The CDR3 loop is CASSLRGDGGQETRYL.

V usage is TRBV20-1 and J usage is TRBJ2-3, with D possibly TRBD2 on 7 matching bases. Germline V lookup: CDR1 DFQATT, CDR2 SNEGSKA (reference sequence). V lost 3 bases, J lost 3 bases, and 10 bases lay in between. There are 13 residues in the CDR3. The CDR3 DNA follows: TGCAGTGCTAGGAAGGGGGGGACAGATACGCAGTATTTT. Translation gives CSARKGGTDTQYF.

On this clonotype itself: The junction differs from germline at one of its ends, possibly a read error. This chain joins TRBV7-7 and TRBJ2-5; D possibly uses TRBD1 or TRBD2 (6 bases each). The CDR3 loop spans 15 amino acids. The germline V gene has CDR1 SSHAT and CDR2 FNYEAQ (reference sequence). The CDR3 nucleotides are TGTGCTAGCAGCTTAGGGGGGTTGAAGAGAGAGACCCAGTACTTC. As protein: CASSLGGLKRETQYF.

The chain couples TRBV6-5 to TRBJ2-7; tentative D call: TRBD2 (6 bases). Trimming removed 0 bases at V and 5 bases at J, with 11 bases between. The CDR3 runs to 14 residues. The germline CDR1 and CDR2 sequences are MNHEY and SVGAGI. CDR3 sequence: CASSYSGGYHEQYF. CDR3 coding DNA: TGTGCCAGCAGTTACTCAGGAGGGTACCACGAGCAGTACTTC.

Here the CDR3 reads CSARDPAGRTEGYTF. The CDR3 nucleotides read TGCAGTGCTAGAGACCCTGCGGGGAGGACTGAAGGCTACACCTTC. V is TRBV20-1 and J is TRBJ1-2; D gene unclear. Per germline, CDR1 DFQATT and CDR2 SNEGSKA (reference sequence). Trimming removed 0 bases from V and 8 bases from J, with 19 bases in between. This CDR3 has 15 residues.

The chain combines TRBV29-1 with TRBJ1-1; D might be TRBD1 (6 bases). CDR1 SQVTM and CDR2 ANQGSEA come from the germline V gene. CDR3 length: 13 amino acids. V gave up 7 bases and J gave up 6 bases, with 18 bases separating them. CDR3 DNA: TGCAGCGCCAATACAGGGTTCGGGGCTGAAGCTTTCTTT. Its translation: CSANTGFGAEAFF.

The CDR3 sequence: CASSASAGRNEKLFF. In nucleotides, the CDR3 is TGTGCCAGCAGCGCGTCCGCTGGGCGTAATGAAAAACTGTTTTTT. This sequence joins TRBV9 and TRBJ1-4; D remains ambiguous. CDR1 SGDLS and CDR2 YYNGEE come from the germline V gene. The CDR3 consists of 15 residues. The germline V and J ends were trimmed by 3 bases and 4 bases, with 13 bases remaining between them. The variable domain in full, completed from reference TRBV9 and TRBJ1-4, reads DSGVTQTPKHLITATGQRVTLRCSPRSGDLSVYWYQQSLDQGLQFLIQYYNGEERAKGNILERFSAQQFPDLHSELNLSSLELGDSALYFCASSASAGRNEKLFFGSGTQLSVL.

V and J are TRBV30 and TRBJ2-7; D perhaps matches TRBD2 (6 bases). Germline V CDR1 and CDR2: GTSNPN, SVGIG (reference sequence). Deletions cut 7 bases from V and 2 bases from J, with 12 bases between. The CDR3 runs 12 residues. The chain's CDR3 is CASTTSPYEQYF. The CDR3 DNA reads as TGTGCCTCAACGACTAGTCCCTACGAGCAGTACTTC.

This clonotype was picked up a small number of times. The chain links TRBV12-3 or TRBV12-4 to TRBJ1-2; D is undetermined. This CDR3 has 13 residues. V shed 4 bases and J shed 2 bases, with 8 bases lying between them. CDR3 sequence (DNA): TGTGCCAGCAGTTCCCAGGAGAACTATGGCTACACCTTC. Encoded protein: CASSSQENYGYTF.

The rearrangement joins TRBV20-1 to TRBJ2-3; possible D gene TRBD2, 5 bases. The CDR3 is 15 amino acids. Germline V gene lookup returns CDR1 DFQATT and CDR2 SNEGSKA (reference sequence). Trimming stripped 0 bases from V and 2 bases from J, with 12 bases between. The CDR3 here is CSARDLASPTDTQYF. DNA for the CDR3: TGCAGTGCTAGAGATTTGGCTAGCCCCACAGATACGCAGTATTTT.

In this sample, this clonotype turned up a few times. The V call is TRBV6-1, the J call TRBJ1-2, with 7 bases aligning to TRBD1. Trimming took 4 bases from V and 4 from J; bases not matched to a gene: 6. Germline-derived CDR1 and CDR2 are MNHNS and SASEGT. The length of the CDR3 is 14 residues. The CDR3 DNA sequence: TGTGCCAGCAGTGCGGACAGGAGATTCTATGGCTACACCTTC. This encodes CASSADRRFYGYTF.

The rearrangement joins TRBV7-6 to TRBJ1-5; 12 bases line up with TRBD1. The CDR3 runs 15 residues. After removal of 5 bases from V and 5 bases from J, the junction contained 4 bases not matched to a gene. The germline gives CDR1 SGHVS, CDR2 FNYEAQ. CDR3 DNA: TGTGCCAGCAGCCCGGGACAGGGGGCTCATCAGCCCCAGCATTTT. Residues: CASSPGQGAHQPQHF.